This is a list of T cell receptor beta chains from one sample in a study of post-analysis software for immune sequencing data. From the PCR reads, TCRdb called clonotypes with MiXCR, one entry per CDR3 protein. The table has 450,000 to 650,000 distinct CDR3 sequences, about 40% seen once. Sequencing was carried out using blood. The receptors come from a girl under 18 with multiple sclerosis. Both conserved end residues are part of each CDR3. D genes are given only for firm matches. Part of the rows lack a size; the others show once, few, many or a class for expanded clones.

abundance | j_gene | d_gene | v_gene | CDR3nt | CDR3aa
- | TRBJ2-7 | TRBD1 | TRBV29-1 | TGCAGCGTTGCGGGATACAGGGGGCGGGTATCCTACGAGCGGTACTTC | CSVAGYRGRVSYERYF
- | TRBJ1-2 | TRBD1 | TRBV7-9 | TGTGCCAGCAGCAAGGGACAGACCTATGGCTACACCTTC | CASSKGQTYGYTF
- | TRBJ2-7 | - | TRBV7-9 | TGTGCCAGCAGCTTAGCAGGGGACGAAGACTACGAGCAGTACTTC | CASSLAGDEDYEQYF
few | TRBJ1-2 | - | TRBV12-3/TRBV12-4 | TGTGCCAGCAGCAACTGGACAGTTGGAGACTATGGCTACACCTTC | CASSNWTVGDYGYTF
- | TRBJ1-2 | - | TRBV4-1 | TGCGCCAGCAGCCAAGAAGAAGAAAGGGTTGGCTACACCTTC | CASSQEEERVGYTF
- | TRBJ1-2 | - | TRBV10-3 | TGTGCCATCAGTTCTTCTAGAGGCTTAGCATCCATTCCTGGCTACACCTTC | CAISSSRGLASIPGYTF
few | TRBJ1-4 | - | TRBV10-2 | TGCGCCGGTGGGCGAGCAAAACTGTTTTTT | CAGGRAKLFF
few | TRBJ1-2 | - | TRBV7-3 | TGTGCCAGCAGCTTAGGGTCCAGGAGTGGCTACACCTTC | CASSLGSRSGYTF
few | TRBJ1-2 | - | TRBV12-3/TRBV12-4 | TGTGCCAGCAGTTTGATGCGTCTTGGCTATGGCTACACCTTC | CASSLMRLGYGYTF
- | TRBJ2-1 | - | TRBV20-1 | TGCAGTGCTACTCCTCTGGGCGGGGAATCCTACAATGAGCAGTTCTTC | CSATPLGGESYNEQFF
many | TRBJ2-5 | - | TRBV7-2 | TGTGCCAGCAGGCTGGCCGAGACCCAGTACTTC | CASRLAETQYF
medium-sized | TRBJ2-7 | TRBD2 | TRBV3-1 | TGTGCCAGCAGCCAAGATCGAAGCGGGGGTAGGTACGAGCAGTACTTC | CASSQDRSGGRYEQYF
few | TRBJ2-7 | TRBD2 | TRBV20-1 | TGCAGTGCTGAGGGAGGGAATGGCGAGCAGTACTTC | CSAEGGNGEQYF
- | TRBJ2-5 | TRBD2 | TRBV5-1 | TGCGCCAGCAGCTTGGAGGCGGGAGGTGGTGAAGAGACCCAGTACTTC | CASSLEAGGGEETQYF
- | TRBJ1-5 | - | TRBV7-9 | TGTGCCAGCAGCGCGGCAGGGGTAAATCAGCCCCAGCATTTT | CASSAAGVNQPQHF
- | TRBJ2-7 | - | TRBV4-2 | TGTGCCAGCAGCCAAGGGGGAACGGTCTCCTACGAGCAGTACTTC | CASSQGGTVSYEQYF
many | TRBJ2-1 | - | TRBV6-4 | TGTGCCAGCAGTGACGCTAGTTCGGAAGAGCAGTTCTTC | CASSDASSEEQFF
- | TRBJ1-1 | - | TRBV10-3 | TGTGCCATCAGTGACCGGGAAGGCACTGAAGCTTTCTTT | CAISDREGTEAFF
few | TRBJ2-5 | - | TRBV7-9 | TGTGCCAGCAGCTTAGCAGGGGAATACGAGCGGTACTTC | CASSLAGEYERYF
few | TRBJ2-7 | - | TRBV5-1 | TGCGCCAGCAGCTTGGGGTCGGTGGGGGGTCACGAGCAGTACTTC | CASSLGSVGGHEQYF
- | TRBJ2-1 | - | TRBV27 | TGTGCCAGCAGTTGGGCCGCCTTCAATGAGCAGTTCTTC | CASSWAAFNEQFF
- | TRBJ1-1 | - | TRBV6-5 | TGTGCCAGCAGTTCACCTAACGTGGGGAACACTGAAGCTTTCTTT | CASSSPNVGNTEAFF
- | TRBJ2-7 | - | TRBV9 | TGTGCCAGCAGCCCCACAGGGCACAGCTACGAGCAGTACTTC | CASSPTGHSYEQYF